The present entry profiles one TCR beta chain with its context. This sample was taken from a study of monozygotic twins with inflammatory bowel disease. For each CDR3 protein, TCRdb gives one entry from its re-call of the 5' RACE reads, without DNA. Here the sample table reports some 170,000 distinct CDR3 sequences. The length of the CDR3 is 15 residues. Looked up from germline, CDR1 is SEHNR and CDR2 is FQNEAQ (reference sequence). The chain is built from TRBV7-9 and TRBJ2-1; the D call from TCRdb, TRBD2, cannot be confirmed without DNA. The receptor was isolated from a human donor with ulcerative colitis or Crohn's disease, or a healthy co-twin of an affected twin (not recorded which). Sequencing used blood. CDR3 amino acids: CASTPGLADSNEQFF.